This is a list of T cell receptor beta chains from one sample in a study of cytomegalovirus exposure and HLA in healthy donors. Profiling relied on immunoSEQ multiplex PCR, and the TCRdb table lists in-frame clones only, not all of them. The sample includes about 84,000 clones, 90% of them seen just once. The sample comprised PBMCs. The receptor set was obtained from a man aged 18 to 35 in good health and CMV-seronegative. CDR3s include the opening cysteine and the closing phenylalanine or tryptophan. Fields, in order: CDR3 DNA, CDR3 protein, clone size, D gene, V gene, J gene. D genes are given only for firm matches. Rows give clone size only sometimes, using once, few, many, or a class for an expanded clone.

TGTGCCAGCAGCCCGTACCAGGGGCGCTCGGGCAATGAGCAGTTCTTC	CASSPYQGRSGNEQFF	-	-	TRBV7-9	TRBJ2-1
TGTGCCAGCAGTTGGGGGACAGGCCTAAATGAAAAACTGTTTTTT	CASSWGTGLNEKLFF	-	TRBD1	TRBV6-5	TRBJ1-4
TGTGCCAGCAGCCCGCGGACAGGAGCAAACTATGGCTACACCTTC	CASSPRTGANYGYTF	-	TRBD1	TRBV7-9	TRBJ1-2
TGCGCCAGCAGCCAGGACTCTAGAACCTACGAGCAGTACTTC	CASSQDSRTYEQYF	-	-	TRBV4-1	TRBJ2-7
TGTGCCAGCAGTGAAGCGAGAAGGGGTGAAGCTTTCTTT	CASSEARRGEAFF	once	-	TRBV2	TRBJ1-1
TGTGCCAGCAGCCCAGTAGCGAACAACAATGAGCAGTTCTTC	CASSPVANNNEQFF	-	-	TRBV11-3	TRBJ2-1
TGTGCCAGCAGTGATCCAAGCGGGAGGAGCGGTGAGCAGTTCTTC	CASSDPSGRSGEQFF	once	TRBD2	TRBV25-1	TRBJ2-1
TGTGCCAGCAGCCCGCGCCGGGGGAGCAGGGACAATCAGCCCCAGCATTTT	CASSPRRGSRDNQPQHF	-	-	TRBV7-9	TRBJ1-5
TGTGCCAGTAGTATCTCCAAGGTAGCACACACTGAAGCTTTCTTT	CASSISKVAHTEAFF	once	-	TRBV19	TRBJ1-1
TGTGCCAGCAGTGGGACTAGCGAGCAGTACTTC	CASSGTSEQYF	-	TRBD2	TRBV28	TRBJ2-7
TGTGCCAGCAGCTCCGGCAGGGGAACTGAAAAACTGTTTTTT	CASSSGRGTEKLFF	-	-	TRBV28	TRBJ1-4
TGTGCCAGCTCCCCGGGACAGCTTAGCAATCAGCCCCAGCATTTT	CASSPGQLSNQPQHF	-	TRBD1	TRBV18	TRBJ1-5
TGTGCCAGCAGCTTTGGTTTAGGGGCCTCCGAAGAGACCCAGTACTTC	CASSFGLGASEETQYF	-	-	TRBV5-4	TRBJ2-5
TGTGCCAGCAGCCGAGTGGTGGCAGGGGATCTTACAGGAGCTTTCTTT	CASSRVVAGDLTGAFF	-	-	TRBV5-5	TRBJ1-1
TGTGCCAGCAGCTACCCCTTAGCGGGAGGGGGGGATGAGCAGTTCTTC	CASSYPLAGGGDEQFF	-	TRBD2	TRBV7-9	TRBJ2-1
TGCGCCAGCAGCCAAGTTACGGCTAGCGGGAGTGCCGCAGATACGCAGTATTTT	CASSQVTASGSAADTQYF	-	TRBD2	TRBV4-3	TRBJ2-3
TGTGCCAGCAGTTTACAGGGGCTCCCTGGTAATTCACCCCTCCACTTT	CASSLQGLPGNSPLHF	-	-	TRBV27	TRBJ1-6
TGTGCCAGCAGCAGGACAGGGGAATCCGAGCAGTACTTC	CASSRTGESEQYF	-	TRBD1	TRBV6-5	TRBJ2-7
TGTGCCAGCAGCTTGGCGGGGCCTAGCGGGGGCTCCTACGAGCAGTACTTC	CASSLAGPSGGSYEQYF	-	TRBD2	TRBV5-5	TRBJ2-7
TGTGCCAGTGGACAGGGATACGAGCAGTACTTC	CASGQGYEQYF	-	TRBD1	TRBV10-3	TRBJ2-7
TGTGCCAGCAGTTTTCAGGGTGCGCCAGGCGGATACGAGCAGTACTTC	CASSFQGAPGGYEQYF	-	-	TRBV28	TRBJ2-7
TGCAGCGCGGGACAGCAAGAGACCCAGTACTTC	CSAGQQETQYF	once	TRBD1	TRBV29-1	TRBJ2-5
TGTGCCAGCAGCGTAAGACAGGGACGAACTGCTTCTGGAAACACCATATATTTT	CASSVRQGRTASGNTIYF	-	TRBD1	TRBV7-6	TRBJ1-3
TGTGCCAGCAAGGCTAGCGGGAGCGGAGATACGCAGTATTTT	CASKASGSGDTQYF	-	TRBD2	TRBV6-4	TRBJ2-3
TGTGCCAGCAGCGGACTTTTAAGCGGGGTAACCAAATATGACAATGAGCAGTTCTTC	CASSGLLSGVTKYDNEQFF	-	TRBD2	TRBV2	TRBJ2-1
TGTGCCAGCAGCTTAAACCCCCTTGTGGCAGACTACGAGCAGTACTTC	CASSLNPLVADYEQYF	few	-	TRBV7-9	TRBJ2-7
TGCAGCGTTGAACCAACACAGGGCGGCTATGGCTACACCTTC	CSVEPTQGGYGYTF	-	-	TRBV29-1	TRBJ1-2
TGTGCCAGCAGCCTCCCGGGAGCGAACACTGAAGCTTTCTTT	CASSLPGANTEAFF	-	-	TRBV5-4	TRBJ1-1
TGTGCCAGCAGCGCACGGGACTTAATAAATACTCAGCAGTACTTC	CASSARDLINTQQYF	-	-	TRBV11-2	TRBJ2-7
TGCGCCAGCAGCTTGGGGCTGGCGAACACCGGGGAGCTGTTTTTT	CASSLGLANTGELFF	-	-	TRBV5-1	TRBJ2-2
TGTGCCAGCAGCCCGGACAGATCCATTGAAGCTTTCTTT	CASSPDRSIEAFF	-	-	TRBV5-6	TRBJ1-1
TGTGCCAGCAGCCCAGACCAGGGGGCCAACTATGGCTACACCTTC	CASSPDQGANYGYTF	-	TRBD1	TRBV7-6	TRBJ1-2
TGCGCCAGCAGCTCCGGAACTAGCTTGTGGGCAGATACGCAGTATTTT	CASSSGTSLWADTQYF	-	-	TRBV5-1	TRBJ2-3
TGTGCCAGCAGCTCCGGGACTAGCGGGAATGGTGAGCAGTTCTTC	CASSSGTSGNGEQFF	-	TRBD2	TRBV2	TRBJ2-1
TGTGCCAGCAGTCCCCGGGGGGGTAGCGGGAGAGGTGAGCAGTTCTTC	CASSPRGGSGRGEQFF	-	TRBD2	TRBV28	TRBJ2-1
TGTGCCAGCACAAGGGGCCAGGGGTACGAGCAGTACTTC	CASTRGQGYEQYF	-	-	TRBV6-5	TRBJ2-7
TGTGCCAGCAGCTTCGAGGTGGCGGGAGGGCTTCAAGAGACCCAGTACTTC	CASSFEVAGGLQETQYF	-	TRBD2	TRBV7-6	TRBJ2-5
TGTGCCAGCAGCTTAAAGGCAGGGGGCCGTTTACTGTTTTTT	CASSLKAGGRLLFF	-	TRBD1	TRBV7-3	TRBJ1-4
TGCGCCAGCAGCTTGGCACTAGCGGGGACCACCGGGGAGCTGTTTTTT	CASSLALAGTTGELFF	-	TRBD2	TRBV5-1	TRBJ2-2
TGTGCCAGCTCACCCGGGACAGGGGGCGACTGTGGCTACACCTTC	CASSPGTGGDCGYTF	-	TRBD1	TRBV18	TRBJ1-2
TGTGCCAGCAGCTTAGAGGGGGAGACAGATACGCAGTATTTT	CASSLEGETDTQYF	-	-	TRBV7-9	TRBJ2-3